The subject of this entry is one TCR beta chain. The record originates from a study of T cell changes during pregnancy in multiple sclerosis. The repertoire was sequenced with immunoSEQ multiplex PCR; TCRdb's copy has only in-frame clones and lacks some. The table shows 37,000 or so clones, with 90% to 95% occurring only once. The CDR3 spans 15 residues. The ends lost 2 bases at V and 5 bases at J; junction bases unmatched: 7. The germline CDR1 and CDR2 sequences are MNHEY and SMNVEV (reference sequence). This chain uses TRBV27 with TRBJ1-1; TRBD1 matches at 8 bases. The TCR was taken from a female donor with multiple sclerosis, enrolled in a pregnancy study. Sequences were derived from CD4+ T cells from peripheral blood mononuclear cells, sampled in the second trimester of pregnancy. The CDR3 DNA reads as TGTGCCAGCAGTTTAATGAGCAGGGGGCAGACTGAAGCTTTCTTT. This sequence encodes CASSLMSRGQTEAFF.